This T cell receptor (beta chain) was recovered during a study of human T cells and chemical hapten exposure. In the study overall: Donors were sensitized with 2% DPC on the upper inner arm.

The V end lost 2 bases, the J end lost 4 bases, and 12 bases lay between the germline ends. Germline V gene lookup returns CDR1 SGHVS and CDR2 FNYEAQ. This CDR3 has 15 residues. TCRdb called the RACE reads again in MiXCR, with one record for every CDR3 protein. This table holds 80,000 to 95,000 distinct CDR3 sequences, roughly 11% found once. This clonotype was counted many times. What it binds is unknown. As for time point: patch test 2, 6 weeks after DPC sensitization. Specified treatment: therapeutic diphenylcyclopropenone sensitization with weekly scalp DPC. Findings and limits, study-wide: Compared with pre-sensitization or healthy control sets, expanded TCRs clustered more.

This TCR came from a young man with alopecia areata. Some clones in this sample may be carry-over from other donors' samples. The sample consisted of whole blood, taken in connection with sensitization to the hapten diphenylcyclopropenone (DPC). The rearrangement links TRBV7-6 to TRBJ2-1; tentatively, D is TRBD1 (6 bases). The CDR3 DNA sequence: TGTGCCAGCAGCTTATCAGGGGTTCATTACAATGAGCAGTTCTTC. Translation: CASSLSGVHYNEQFF.